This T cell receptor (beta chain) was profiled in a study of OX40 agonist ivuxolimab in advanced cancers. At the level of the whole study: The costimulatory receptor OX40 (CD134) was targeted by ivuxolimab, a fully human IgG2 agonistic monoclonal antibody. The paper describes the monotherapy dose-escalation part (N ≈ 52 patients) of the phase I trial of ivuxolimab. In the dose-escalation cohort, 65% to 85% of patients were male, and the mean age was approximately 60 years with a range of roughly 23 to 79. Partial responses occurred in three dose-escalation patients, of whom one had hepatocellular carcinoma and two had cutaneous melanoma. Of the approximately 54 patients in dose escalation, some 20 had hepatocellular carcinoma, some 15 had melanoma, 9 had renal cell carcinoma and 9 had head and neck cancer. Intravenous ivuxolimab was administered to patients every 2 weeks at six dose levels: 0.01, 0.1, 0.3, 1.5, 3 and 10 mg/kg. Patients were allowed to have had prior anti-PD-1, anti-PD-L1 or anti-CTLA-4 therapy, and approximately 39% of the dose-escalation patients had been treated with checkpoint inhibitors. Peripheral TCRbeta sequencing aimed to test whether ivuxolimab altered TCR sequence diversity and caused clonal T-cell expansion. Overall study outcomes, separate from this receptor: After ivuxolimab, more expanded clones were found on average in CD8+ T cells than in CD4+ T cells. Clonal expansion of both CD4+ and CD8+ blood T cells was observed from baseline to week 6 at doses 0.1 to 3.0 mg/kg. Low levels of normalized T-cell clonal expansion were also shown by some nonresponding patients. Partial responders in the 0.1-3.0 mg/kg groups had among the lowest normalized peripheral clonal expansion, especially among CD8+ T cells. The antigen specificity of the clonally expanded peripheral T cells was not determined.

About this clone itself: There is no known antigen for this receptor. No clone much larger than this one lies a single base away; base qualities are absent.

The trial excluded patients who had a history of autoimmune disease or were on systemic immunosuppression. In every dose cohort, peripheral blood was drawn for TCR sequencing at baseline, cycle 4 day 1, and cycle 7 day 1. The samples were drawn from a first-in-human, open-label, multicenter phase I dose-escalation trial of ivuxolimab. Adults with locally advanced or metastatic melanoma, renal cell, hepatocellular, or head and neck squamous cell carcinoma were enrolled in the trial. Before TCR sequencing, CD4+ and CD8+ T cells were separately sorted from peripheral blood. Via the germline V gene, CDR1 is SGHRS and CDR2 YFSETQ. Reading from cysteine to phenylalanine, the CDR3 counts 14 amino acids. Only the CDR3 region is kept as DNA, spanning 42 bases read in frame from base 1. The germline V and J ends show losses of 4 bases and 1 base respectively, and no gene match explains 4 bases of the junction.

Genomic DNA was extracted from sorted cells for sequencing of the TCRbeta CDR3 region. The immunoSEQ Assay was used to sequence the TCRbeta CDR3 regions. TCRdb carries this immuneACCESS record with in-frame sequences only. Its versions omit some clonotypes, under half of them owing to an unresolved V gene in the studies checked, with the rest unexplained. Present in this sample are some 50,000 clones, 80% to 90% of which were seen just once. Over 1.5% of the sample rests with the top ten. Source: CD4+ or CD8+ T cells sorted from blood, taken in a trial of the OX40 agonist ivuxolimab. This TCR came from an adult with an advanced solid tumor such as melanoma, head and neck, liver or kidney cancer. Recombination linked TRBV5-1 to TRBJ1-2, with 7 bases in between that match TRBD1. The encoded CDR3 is CASSEGASNYGYTF. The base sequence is TGCGCCAGCAGCGAGGGGGCAAGTAACTATGGCTACACCTTC.